Following are 14 T cell receptor beta chains from one sample sequenced in a study of CD8 T cells in Susac syndrome. Random hexamers primed reverse transcription of about 0.45 to 1 ug RNA. TCRdb used MiXCR to reprocess the immunoSEQ multiplex PCR reads, holding one entry per CDR3 protein. The sample lists over 150,000 distinct CDR3 sequences, roughly 95% occurring once. Sequenced sample: CD4+ T cells from PBMCs. The receptors shown here come from a human donor with Susac syndrome.

The rearrangement uses TRBV3-1 and TRBJ2-1, with TRBD2 as a possible D gene (6 bases). The ends were cut back, 4 bases at V and 8 bases at J, with 15 bases in the middle. Germline lookup yields CDR1 LGHDT and CDR2 YNNKEL (reference sequence). This CDR3 comprises 14 residues. This chain's CDR3 is CASSPSGREDEQFF. The CDR3 region has the DNA TGTGCCAGCAGCCCCTCCGGCAGGGAGGATGAGCAGTTCTTC.

The chain uses TRBV6-4 and TRBJ2-4, with D hard to call. Trimming took off 4 bases at V and 3 bases at J, with 4 bases between the two ends. This CDR3 is built from 12 residues. The germline V gene has CDR1 MRHNA and CDR2 SNTAGT. CDR3 in amino acids: CASSGGKNIQYF. CDR3 DNA: TGTGCCAGCAGTGGTGGCAAAAACATTCAGTACTTC.

This clonotype appeared a single time. The chain joins TRBV29-1 to TRBJ2-1; 10 positions match TRBD2. The V gene end was trimmed by 6 bases and the J gene end by 9 bases; junction bases not matched to a gene: 14. Germline CDR1 and CDR2: SQVTM and ANQGSEA. This CDR3 has 15 residues. CDR3 in amino acids: CSVATATSGYGEQFF. CDR3 DNA sequence: TGCAGCGTGGCAACGGCGACTAGCGGGTACGGTGAGCAGTTCTTC.

The chain joins TRBV29-1 to TRBJ2-1; D call uncertain. Trimming cost V 5 bases and J 9 bases, with 8 bases left between them. This CDR3 has 10 amino acids. Germline V lookup: CDR1 SQVTM, CDR2 ANQGSEA. CDR3 bases: TGCAGCGTTTTTCGGACTGAGCAGTTCTTC. It translates to CSVFRTEQFF.

V gene TRBV7-8 combines with J gene TRBJ2-7; D possibly matches TRBD1 or TRBD2 (5 bases each). The CDR3 is 14 residues long. Looked up from germline, CDR1 is SGHVS and CDR2 is FQNEAQ. V gave up 5 bases and J gave up 0 bases, with 11 bases separating them. CDR3 sequence: CASSGDVPSYEQYF. In nucleotides, the CDR3 is TGTGCCAGCAGCGGGGACGTACCCTCCTACGAGCAGTACTTC.

The V gene is TRBV5-6, the J gene TRBJ2-5, with D perhaps being TRBD1 or TRBD2 (5 bases each). This CDR3 comprises 13 residues. CDR1 is SGHDT, CDR2 YYEEEE, per germline. V lost 4 bases and J lost 5, with 12 bases in between. The CDR3 region has the DNA TGTGCCAGCAGCCAAGGGACGGCGGAGACCCAGTACTTC. It specifies CASSQGTAETQYF. Full variable domain (remainder filled in from reference TRBV5-6 and TRBJ2-5): DAGVTQSPTHLIKTRGQQVTLRCSPKSGHDTVSWYQQALGQGPQFIFQYYEEEERQRGNFPDRFSGHQFPNYSSELNVNALLLGDSALYLCASSQGTAETQYFGPGTRLLVL.

This chain joins TRBV18 and TRBJ2-3; the D is unclear. Germline-derived CDR1 and CDR2 are KGHSH and LQKENI. The V end was cut by 3 bases, the J end by 2 bases, with 6 bases between. The CDR3 totals 13 residues. CDR3 loop: CASSPTPTDTQYF. The CDR3 region has the DNA TGTGCCAGCTCACCCACCCCCACAGATACGCAGTATTTT.

J is TRBJ2-7 and V is TRBV5-1, with a weak D call TRBD1 (7 bases). Germline V CDR1 and CDR2: SGHRS, YFSETQ. V was clipped by 3 bases and J by 2 bases, with 21 bases between them. The CDR3 covers 17 residues. CDR3 DNA: TGCGCCAGCAGCTCATATCCGCGGGGACAGAGGCCCTACGAGCAGTACTTC. Encoded protein: CASSSYPRGQRPYEQYF.

The rearrangement joins TRBV5-6 to TRBJ2-3, with TRBD2 matching 11 bases. CDR3 length: 17 residues. Germline values: CDR1 SGHDT, CDR2 YYEEEE. V shed 3 bases, J shed 2 bases, and the junction held 8 bases outside the gene matches. The CDR3 protein is CASSYLGTSGFTDTQYF. CDR3 bases: TGTGCCAGCAGCTATCTCGGGACTAGCGGCTTCACAGATACGCAGTATTTT. The whole variable domain, remainder taken from reference TRBV5-6 and TRBJ2-3, is DAGVTQSPTHLIKTRGQQVTLRCSPKSGHDTVSWYQQALGQGPQFIFQYYEEEERQRGNFPDRFSGHQFPNYSSELNVNALLLGDSALYLCASSYLGTSGFTDTQYFGPGTRLTVL.

The chain has TRBV3-1 and TRBJ2-2; a weak D match, TRBD1 (6 bases). CDR3 length: 14 residues. Germline V gives CDR1 LGHDT, CDR2 YNNKEL (reference sequence). Between the trimmed V and J ends, which lost 4 bases and 6 bases, there was a span of 12 bases. The CDR3: CASSPLWGPGELFF. DNA of the CDR3: TGTGCCAGCAGCCCGCTCTGGGGGCCCGGGGAGCTGTTTTTT.

The table lists this clonotype with a count of one. Germline is not matched at one junction end, which may reflect a read error. The chain is built from TRBV2 and TRBJ2-5; 9 nucleotides match TRBD2. Germline assignment: CDR1 SNHLY and CDR2 FYNNEI. The length of the CDR3 is 17 residues. CDR3 residues: CASSVGSRGGLWETHYF. In DNA form, the CDR3 reads TGTGCCAGCAGTGTGGGCTCGCGGGGGGGGCTTTGGGAGACCCATTACTTC.

The rearrangement links TRBV9 to TRBJ2-1; D may match TRBD1 or TRBD2 (5 bases each). V lost 4 bases, J lost 6 bases, and 17 bases lay in between. The CDR3 is 15 residues long. The V gene's germline CDR1 is SGDLS and CDR2 YYNGEE. The CDR3 sequence is CASSSYGTVINEQFF. In DNA form, the CDR3 reads TGTGCCAGCAGCTCCTATGGGACCGTAATCAATGAGCAGTTCTTC.

V and J are TRBV7-7 and TRBJ2-7; D may be TRBD1 (6 bases). The CDR3 has 13 residues. Germline values: CDR1 SSHAT, CDR2 FNYEAQ (reference sequence). The CDR3 DNA follows: TGTGCTAGCAGCTTAGAGGCAGGGGCCGAGCAGTACGTC. Residues: CASSLEAGAEQYV.

The chain is built from TRBV7-6 and TRBJ2-7, with 7 bases that match TRBD1. V lost 5 bases to trimming and J lost 5 bases; unmatched junction nucleotides: 6. Germline values: CDR1 SGHVS, CDR2 FNYEAQ. This CDR3 is built from 13 residues. The CDR3 loop reads CASSPMTGNEQYF. For the CDR3, the DNA is TGTGCCAGCAGCCCGATGACAGGGAACGAGCAGTACTTC.